Listed below are T cell receptor beta chains from one sample, sequenced in a study of blood T cell repertoires in COVID-19. Clones were sequenced by immunoSEQ multiplex PCR, and TCRdb holds only the in-frame ones, with some missing. Of 150,000 to 200,000 clones in the sample, 82% were seen once. Sequencing input: PBMCs or T cells enriched from blood (not recorded which). Every receptor here comes from a middle-aged man who had recovered from COVID-19. Each CDR3 is given with its conserved first and last residue.

TRBJ1-6,TRBV13,CASSSARGLSSYNSPLHF
TRBJ1-2,TRBV10-3,CAISESPDRARGYTF
TRBJ2-3,TRBV28,CASSTGGPSTDTQYF
TRBJ2-1,TRBV27,CASGQTGNSYNEQFF
TRBJ2-5,TRBV7-2,CASGGHLQETQYF
TRBJ1-1,TRBV2,CATQTGLVMSTEAFF
TRBJ2-1,TRBV5-1,CASSRGTYNEQFF
TRBJ2-6,TRBV2,CASGRDTSSGANVLTF
TRBJ2-5,TRBV20-1,CSANTRETQYF
TRBJ2-2,TRBV5-1,CASSFAGGASGSHGELFF
TRBJ1-2,TRBV29-1,CSVGGLPGAFNYGYTF
TRBJ2-5,TRBV5-1,CASSLANYNHGGQETQYF
TRBJ1-2,TRBV11-2,CASSGMQGASYGYTF
TRBJ1-1,TRBV13,CASSFLTGGMNTEAFF
TRBJ2-1,TRBV6-6,CASSYGLAGVDQFF
TRBJ2-1,TRBV25-1,CASSDSVYNEQFF
TRBJ1-6,TRBV5-1,CASSLALGGEGSPLHF
TRBJ2-2,TRBV10-1,CASSEDYSPTGELFF
TRBJ2-1,TRBV7-3,CASRDKAGAGGNEQFF
TRBJ2-7,TRBV4-1,CASSQVFGSSYEQYF
TRBJ2-1,TRBV2,CASSDRGREYNEQFF
TRBJ2-1,TRBV3-1/TRBV3-2,CASSQAEAGIKFF
TRBJ2-1,TRBV9,CASSSPRRESSYNEQFF
TRBJ2-2,TRBV7-6,CASSLGATNTGELFF
TRBJ2-5,TRBV6-5,CASSPGYQETQYF
TRBJ2-1,TRBV24-1,CATQPGDRGENEQFF
TRBJ1-2,TRBV6-5,CASSTINRGGYTF